This T cell receptor beta chain originates from a study of identifying expanded T cells in peripheral blood. The protocol was immunoSEQ multiplex PCR, while the TCRdb copy is restricted to in-frame clones and leaves out a portion. Of 55,000 to 80,000 clones listed, about 80% are singletons. Healthy donors had no documented immune events, such as infections, while sampled. Germline V CDR1 and CDR2: LGHNA, YSLEER. V shed 0 bases and J shed 1 base, with 16 bases lying between them. The CDR3 spans 17 residues. The V and J genes are TRBV4-3 and TRBJ2-7, with D possibly being TRBD1 (6 bases). The sequencing input was blood. This TCR derives from a person aged 18 to 75 in good health. The CDR3 sequence: CASSQEIGQGSSYEQYF. For the CDR3, the DNA is TGCGCCAGCAGCCAAGAAATAGGGCAGGGGAGTTCCTACGAGCAGTACTTC.